The 15 T cell receptor beta chains given below trace back to one sample, sequenced in a study of cytomegalovirus exposure and HLA in healthy donors. PCR used 60 Vbeta primers and 13 Jbeta primers. TCRdb's copy holds only in-frame clones and misses some; the assay was immunoSEQ multiplex PCR. The table records around 130,000 clones, around 80% of them present only once. The specimen sequenced was PBMCs. These receptor sequences come from a man aged 30-40 years in good health and CMV-seronegative.

In this sample, this clone turned up a few times. This chain joins TRBV6-1 and TRBJ1-5; perhaps TRBD1 as D (5 bases). V was pared by 3 bases and J by 7 bases, with 10 bases between. Germline CDR1 MNHNS, CDR2 SASEGT. This CDR3 is built from 13 residues. The CDR3, as DNA: TGTGCCAGCAGTGAGACAGTTTTCCAGCCCCAGCATTTT. Translation: CASSETVFQPQHF.

In its sample, this clone was seen a few times. The chain combines TRBV6-6 with TRBJ2-2; 9 bases align to TRBD1. Germline CDR1 reads MNHNY; CDR2 reads SVGAGI (reference sequence). This CDR3 has 15 residues. The V segment lost 8 bases and the J segment 7 bases; nucleotides outside the gene matches: 11. CDR3 residues: CASAGTGSLSGELFF. The CDR3 region has the DNA TGTGCCAGCGCCGGGACAGGGAGTCTCAGCGGGGAGCTGTTTTTT.

The chain couples TRBV7-7 to TRBJ2-5, with 7 bases identical to TRBD1. This CDR3 is built from 15 residues. Germline trimming cut 5 bases from V and 5 bases from J; bases unmatched to any gene: 11. Looked up from germline, CDR1 is SSHAT and CDR2 is FNYEAQ (reference sequence). The CDR3 nucleotides are TGTGCCAGCAGCCGCAGAACCGGGACAGAGGAGACCCAGTACTTC. This gives the protein CASSRRTGTEETQYF.

The rearrangement uses TRBV19 and TRBJ2-1, with D possibly being TRBD1 (5 bases). With 7 bases removed from V and 12 bases from J, the gap between germline ends came to 19 bases. The CDR3 covers 13 residues. The V gene's germline CDR1 is LNHDA and CDR2 SQIVND (reference sequence). The DNA of the CDR3 is TGTGCCAGTAACCCCCTCGGGCCAGGGCCGCAGTTCTTC. The encoded protein is CASNPLGPGPQFF. Together with reference TRBV19 and TRBJ2-1, the CDR3 gives the full variable domain: DGGITQSPKYLFRKEGQNVTLSCEQNLNHDAMYWYRQDPGQGLRLIYYSQIVNDFQKGDIAEGYSVSREKKESFPLTVTSAQKNPTAFYLCASNPLGPGPQFFGPGTRLTVL.

This chain joins TRBV30 and TRBJ1-5, with TRBD1 matching 7 bases. CDR1 and CDR2 (germline): GTSNPN, SVGIG (reference sequence). V trimming: 0 bases; J trimming: 4 bases; junction bases outside the gene matches: 6. This CDR3 is 15 amino acids long. The CDR3 DNA follows: TGTGCCTGGAGTGTACGGGGACAGATAAATCAGCCCCAGCATTTT. This codes for CAWSVRGQINQPQHF.

This clone was recorded a few times. This rearrangement joins TRBV27 to TRBJ1-1, with D maybe TRBD1 (6 bases). With 7 bases removed from V and 6 bases from J, the gap between germline ends came to 12 bases. The CDR3 is 12 amino acids. In germline, CDR1 is MNHEY, CDR2 SMNVEV (reference sequence). The chain's CDR3 is CASIPQGPEAFF. CDR3 DNA sequence: TGTGCCAGCATTCCACAGGGTCCTGAAGCTTTCTTT.

The J gene is TRBJ2-7, the V gene TRBV18; perhaps TRBD1 as D (6 bases). Germline-derived CDR1 and CDR2 are KGHSH and LQKENI. The CDR3 loop spans 16 amino acids. Trimming stripped 2 bases from V and 1 base from J, with 15 bases between. This CDR3 reads CASSPSGQGYSYEQYF. As DNA, the CDR3 is TGTGCCAGCTCACCAAGTGGTCAGGGGTATTCCTACGAGCAGTACTTC.

A single count supports this clone. The chain is built from TRBV7-9 and TRBJ2-1; TRBD2 aligns across 8 bases. The CDR3 is 18 residues long. Germline loops: CDR1 SEHNR, CDR2 FQNEAQ (reference sequence). V trimming: 2 bases; J trimming: 3 bases; junction bases outside the gene matches: 12. The CDR3 protein is CASSLTNRAGALYNEQFF. DNA of the CDR3: TGTGCCAGCAGCTTAACCAACAGAGCGGGGGCCCTCTACAATGAGCAGTTCTTC.

This chain uses TRBV5-1 with TRBJ1-1; D is uncertain. The CDR3 contains 16 residues. Trimming took 7 bases from V and 1 from J, leaving 20 bases between them. From germline, CDR1 is SGHRS and CDR2 YFSETQ. This CDR3 is CASVPLVGGQNTEAFF. CDR3 in DNA: TGCGCCAGCGTCCCCCTGGTCGGCGGGCAGAACACTGAAGCTTTCTTT.

V usage is TRBV29-1 and J usage is TRBJ2-7, with 11 bases identical to TRBD2. The CDR3 runs 14 residues. V trimming: 2 bases; J trimming: 7 bases; junction bases outside the gene matches: 7. Per the germline V gene, CDR1 is SQVTM and CDR2 is ANQGSEA. CDR3 region: CSVEWVAGGPEQYF. The CDR3 DNA sequence: TGCAGCGTTGAATGGGTAGCGGGGGGGCCAGAGCAGTACTTC.

The sample holds one count of this clone. The genes are TRBV18 and TRBJ2-7, with D perhaps TRBD1 (5 bases). The CDR3 contains 14 residues. Germline V gene data show CDR1 as KGHSH and CDR2 as LQKENI. V lost 1 base, J lost 6 bases, and 13 bases lay in between. This CDR3 reads CASSPLGREGEQYF. The CDR3 DNA reads TGTGCCAGCTCACCACTGGGCAGGGAAGGCGAGCAGTACTTC.

The rearrangement joins TRBV28 to TRBJ1-2; D unclear. Germline V CDR1 and CDR2: MDHEN, SYDVKM. The V gene lost 5 bases and the J gene lost 0 bases, with 13 bases spanning the gap. CDR3 size: 15 residues. The CDR3 coding sequence is TGTGCCAGCAGTCTGCCGCGGTCAGCTAACTATGGCTACACCTTC. It encodes CASSLPRSANYGYTF.

The V gene is TRBV11-2, the J gene TRBJ1-5, with D unclear. Germline V CDR1 and CDR2: SGHAT, FQNNGV. The germline V and J ends were trimmed by 0 bases and 1 base, with 7 bases remaining between them. The CDR3 consists of 15 residues. CDR3: CASSLDRVSNQPQHF. CDR3 sequence (DNA): TGTGCCAGCAGCTTAGATCGGGTAAGCAATCAGCCCCAGCATTTT.

The gene calls are TRBV28 and TRBJ1-4; TRBD1 might be the D (6 bases). Between the trimmed V and J ends, which lost 2 bases and 8 bases, there was a span of 15 bases. The length of the CDR3 is 15 residues. Germline V CDR1 and CDR2: MDHEN, SYDVKM. CDR3 sequence (DNA): TGTGCCAGCAGTTTAATCAGGGGCGGTCGCGAAAAACTGTTTTTT. Amino acids: CASSLIRGGREKLFF.

This chain joins TRBV19 and TRBJ1-2, with 8 bases fitting TRBD1. V lost 7 bases and J lost 7; bases outside the gene matches: 14. This CDR3 is 15 amino acids long. Germline V gene data show CDR1 as LNHDA and CDR2 as SQIVND (reference sequence). In nucleotides, the CDR3 is TGTGCCAGTACTAGGGGGACAGGAATTTTTGCTGGCTACACCTTC. Protein product: CASTRGTGIFAGYTF.